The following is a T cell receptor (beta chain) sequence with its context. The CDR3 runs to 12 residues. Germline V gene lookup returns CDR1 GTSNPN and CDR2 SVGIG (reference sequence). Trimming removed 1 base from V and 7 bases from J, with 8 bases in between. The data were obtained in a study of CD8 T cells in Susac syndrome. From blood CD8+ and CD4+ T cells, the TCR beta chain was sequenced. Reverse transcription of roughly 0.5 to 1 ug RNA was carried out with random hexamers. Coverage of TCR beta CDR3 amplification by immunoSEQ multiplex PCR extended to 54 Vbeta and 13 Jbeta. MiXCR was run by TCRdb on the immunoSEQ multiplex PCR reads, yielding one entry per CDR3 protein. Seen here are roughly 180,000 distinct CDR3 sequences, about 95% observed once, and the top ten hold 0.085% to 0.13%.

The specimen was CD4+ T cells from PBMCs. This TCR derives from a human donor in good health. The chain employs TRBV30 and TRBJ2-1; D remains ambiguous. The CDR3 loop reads CAWSGQFNEQFF. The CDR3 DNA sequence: TGTGCCTGGAGTGGGCAGTTTAATGAGCAGTTCTTC.